These T cell receptor beta chains were read from a single sample in a study of shared clonotypes between healthy human individuals. The method was immunoSEQ multiplex PCR; TCRdb's version includes in-frame clones alone and lacks a portion of them. In the table there are around 940,000 clones, about three quarters of which are singletons. The sequenced sample consisted of memory CD4+ T cells sorted from blood. The receptor set was obtained from a man between 18 and 35 years old in good health. The conserved cysteine and the conserved F or W are not part of the CDR3 here. Fields, in order: J gene, V gene, CDR3 protein.

j_gene: TRBJ1-2; v_gene: TRBV6-5; CDR3aa: ASSYSTVGDYGYT
j_gene: TRBJ2-1; v_gene: TRBV5-1; CDR3aa: ASSPPGLAGGRF
j_gene: TRBJ2-7; v_gene: TRBV2; CDR3aa: ASRGGLAGTYEQY
j_gene: TRBJ2-7; v_gene: TRBV6-1; CDR3aa: ASEARSEQY
j_gene: TRBJ2-5; v_gene: TRBV9; CDR3aa: ASSVGAPFPLAGGYYGETQY
j_gene: TRBJ2-3; v_gene: TRBV9; CDR3aa: ASSVVGGGTDTQY
j_gene: TRBJ1-3; v_gene: TRBV4-1; CDR3aa: ASSPYMTNSGNTIY
j_gene: TRBJ2-7; v_gene: TRBV14; CDR3aa: ASSQSPSQSLTYEQY
j_gene: TRBJ2-5; v_gene: TRBV5-4; CDR3aa: ASSLDPAGASWETQY
j_gene: TRBJ1-5; v_gene: TRBV18; CDR3aa: ASSDGFSQPQH
j_gene: TRBJ2-6; v_gene: TRBV28; CDR3aa: ASSSGNWGANVLT
j_gene: TRBJ2-7; v_gene: TRBV5-5; CDR3aa: ASSKGLAGFSYEQY
j_gene: TRBJ1-1; v_gene: TRBV10-1; CDR3aa: ASSESRGQAF
j_gene: TRBJ2-5; v_gene: TRBV7-9; CDR3aa: ASSLDRFEAQY
j_gene: TRBJ1-2; v_gene: TRBV30; CDR3aa: AWGVRNIHYGYT
j_gene: TRBJ2-1; v_gene: TRBV11-3; CDR3aa: ASSPGLAGLYNEQF
j_gene: TRBJ2-3; v_gene: TRBV20-1; CDR3aa: SAQGPDTQY
j_gene: TRBJ2-5; v_gene: TRBV5-4; CDR3aa: ASSLERGQETQY
j_gene: TRBJ1-2; v_gene: TRBV5-8; CDR3aa: ASSSDRVQGYT
j_gene: TRBJ2-1; v_gene: TRBV7-8; CDR3aa: ASSLGGSYNEQF
j_gene: TRBJ2-3; v_gene: TRBV30; CDR3aa: AWSGYGGYTQY
j_gene: TRBJ1-1; v_gene: TRBV30; CDR3aa: AWSVRQEAF
j_gene: TRBJ2-7; v_gene: TRBV28; CDR3aa: ASRPSSYEQY
j_gene: TRBJ1-2; v_gene: TRBV30; CDR3aa: AWSSPTGGPSNYGYT
j_gene: TRBJ1-2; v_gene: TRBV6-5; CDR3aa: ASSQRANYGYT
j_gene: TRBJ2-7; v_gene: TRBV5-1; CDR3aa: ASSPGRAAGTSYEQY
j_gene: TRBJ2-2; v_gene: TRBV7-9; CDR3aa: ASSDRVGGELF
j_gene: TRBJ2-3; v_gene: TRBV11-2; CDR3aa: ASSLDLGGTDTQY
j_gene: TRBJ2-7; v_gene: TRBV10-2; CDR3aa: ASSDPGQTEQY
j_gene: TRBJ1-6; v_gene: TRBV5-1; CDR3aa: ASSGGTRANSPLH
j_gene: TRBJ2-5; v_gene: TRBV14; CDR3aa: ASSPLGTSGAETQY
j_gene: TRBJ2-1; v_gene: TRBV5-6; CDR3aa: ASSPVGRGTYNEQF
j_gene: TRBJ1-2; v_gene: TRBV10-3; CDR3aa: AISDRGYDGYT
j_gene: TRBJ2-5; v_gene: TRBV30; CDR3aa: AWSVGGQIQETQY
j_gene: TRBJ2-2; v_gene: TRBV5-1; CDR3aa: ASRTSDTGELF
j_gene: TRBJ2-5; v_gene: TRBV15; CDR3aa: ATSRDWSANVGTQY
j_gene: TRBJ1-5; v_gene: TRBV27; CDR3aa: ASSLSRASNQPQH
j_gene: TRBJ1-2; v_gene: TRBV1; CDR3aa: TSNRQGQNYGYT
j_gene: TRBJ2-7; v_gene: TRBV18; CDR3aa: ASSPGRPSYEQY
j_gene: TRBJ1-6; v_gene: TRBV11-2; CDR3aa: ASSPTVGNSPLH
j_gene: TRBJ1-1; v_gene: TRBV10-2; CDR3aa: ASSESSSYGAF
j_gene: TRBJ2-3; v_gene: TRBV7-3; CDR3aa: ASSATRQGPDTQY
j_gene: TRBJ1-2; v_gene: TRBV6-1; CDR3aa: ASSGPTDGNYGYT
j_gene: TRBJ2-3; v_gene: TRBV2; CDR3aa: ASRATDTQY
j_gene: TRBJ1-3; v_gene: TRBV29-1; CDR3aa: SVEQLSGNTIY
j_gene: TRBJ2-1; v_gene: TRBV6-1; CDR3aa: ASSASGHSIQF
j_gene: TRBJ1-1; v_gene: TRBV5-1; CDR3aa: ASSLGPGLPATEAF
j_gene: TRBJ2-1; v_gene: TRBV11-2; CDR3aa: ASSLSIENEQF
j_gene: TRBJ2-2; v_gene: TRBV10-3; CDR3aa: AIGTESAIGELF
j_gene: TRBJ1-2; v_gene: TRBV7-9; CDR3aa: ASSQGTTNYGYT
j_gene: TRBJ1-6; v_gene: TRBV28; CDR3aa: ASTQHGRDH
j_gene: TRBJ2-3; v_gene: TRBV2; CDR3aa: ASSPQDTQY
j_gene: TRBJ1-1; v_gene: TRBV19; CDR3aa: ASSNIDGTEAF